The 2 T cell receptor beta chains below all came from one sample that was sequenced in a study of T cell responses to AZD1222 COVID-19 vaccine (dated by TCRdb to 2020 to 2023). In light of the paper, this sample's time point label describes: baseline before first vaccination. The library was obtained by the immunoSEQ multiplex PCR assay. Drawn from immuneACCESS, this table holds only the in-frame rearrangements with V and J called that TCRdb kept. Clones are partly lost; checked studies trace under half to an unresolved V gene and leave the rest unexplained. The sample contains fewer than 130,000 clones, 85% to 95% of them found a single time. Jointly, the top ten make up roughly 7% of the sample. Here the sequenced sample was peripheral blood, taken on day 0 of AZD1222 vaccination. These receptors originate from an adult in good health.

V gene TRBV11-3 combines with J gene TRBJ1-3; D not certain. In germline, CDR1 is SGHNT, CDR2 YENEEA. CDR3 length: 14 amino acids. The germline V and J ends were trimmed by 3 bases and 2 bases, with 8 bases remaining between them. The CDR3, as DNA: TGTGCCAGCAGCTTTCCAGGAGCTGGAAACACCATATATTTT. The encoded protein is CASSFPGAGNTIYF.

This chain joins TRBV28 and TRBJ2-1; a weak D match, TRBD1 (7 bases). The CDR3 runs to 13 residues. Per the germline V gene, CDR1 is MDHEN and CDR2 is SYDVKM. V shed 1 base and J shed 9 bases, with 10 bases lying between them. CDR3 region: CASSLSGGGEQFF. CDR3 sequence (DNA): TGTGCCAGCAGTTTATCAGGGGGAGGTGAGCAGTTCTTC. Together with reference TRBV28 and TRBJ2-1, the CDR3 gives the full variable domain: DVKVTQSSRYLVKRTGEKVFLECVQDMDHENMFWYRQDPGLGLRLIYFSYDVKMKEKGDIPEGYSVSREKKERFSLILESASTNQTSMYLCASSLSGGGEQFFGPGTRLTVL.